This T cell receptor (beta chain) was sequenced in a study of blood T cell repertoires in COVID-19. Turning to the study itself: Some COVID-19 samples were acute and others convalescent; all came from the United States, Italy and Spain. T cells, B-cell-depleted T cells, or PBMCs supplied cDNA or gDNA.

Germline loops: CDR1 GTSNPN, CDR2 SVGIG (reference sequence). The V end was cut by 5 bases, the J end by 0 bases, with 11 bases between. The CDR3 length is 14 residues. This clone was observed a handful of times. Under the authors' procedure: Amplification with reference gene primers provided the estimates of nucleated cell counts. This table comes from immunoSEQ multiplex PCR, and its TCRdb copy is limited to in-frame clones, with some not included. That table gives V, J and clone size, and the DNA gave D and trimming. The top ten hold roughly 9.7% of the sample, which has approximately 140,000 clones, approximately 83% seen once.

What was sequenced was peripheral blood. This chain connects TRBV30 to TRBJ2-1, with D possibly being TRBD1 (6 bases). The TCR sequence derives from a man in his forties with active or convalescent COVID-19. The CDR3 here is CAWETGGSYNEQFF. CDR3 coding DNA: TGTGCCTGGGAGACAGGAGGCTCCTACAATGAGCAGTTCTTC.